The rows below give T cell receptor beta chains drawn from one sample of a study of T cell responses to AZD1222 COVID-19 vaccine. Only in-frame clones appear in the TCRdb table, and some are missing; sequencing was by immunoSEQ multiplex PCR. Seen here are around 160,000 clones, roughly 91% observed once, and the top ten hold more than 1.4%. Here the sequenced sample was peripheral blood, taken on day 0 of AZD1222 vaccination. Receptors originate from an adult in good health. Each CDR3 is given with its conserved first and last residue. D genes are given only for firm matches. Not all rows give a size; the values are once, few, many and, for expanded clones, a class.

-,TRBV2,TRBJ2-2,-,TGTGCCAGCGGTTCAGGGACGAACACCGGGGAGCTGTTTTTT,CASGSGTNTGELFF
-,TRBV18,TRBJ1-1,-,TGTGCCAGCTCACCAAGGACGGCGGGAGTGGGCACTGAAGCTTTCTTT,CASSPRTAGVGTEAFF
-,TRBV11-2,TRBJ2-6,-,TGTGCCAGCAGCTGGGTGCAGGGGGCCAACGTCCTGACTTTC,CASSWVQGANVLTF
-,TRBV7-2,TRBJ1-4,-,TGTGCCAGCAGGTCCGTCCAGGCAACTAATGAAAAACTGTTTTTT,CASRSVQATNEKLFF
-,TRBV19,TRBJ2-7,-,TGTGCCAGTAGTATCTTGGTCGGGGCGGACGGCTACGAGCAGTACTTC,CASSILVGADGYEQYF
-,TRBV4-3,TRBJ1-4,-,TGCGCCAGCAGCCAAGATCTGGTCCAGGTACTGTTTTTT,CASSQDLVQVLFF
-,TRBV7-2,TRBJ2-5,-,TGTGCCGGCAGCTCCACAGGGTCCCGTGGGACCCAGTACTTC,CAGSSTGSRGTQYF
-,TRBV13,TRBJ2-7,-,TGTGCCAGCAGCCGTGGACAAAACTCCTACGAGCAGTACTTC,CASSRGQNSYEQYF
TRBD2,TRBV7-6,TRBJ2-1,-,TGTGCCAGCAGCTTTGGGGGGGATTACAATGAGCAGTTCTTC,CASSFGGDYNEQFF
TRBD2,TRBV7-2,TRBJ2-7,-,TGTGCCAGCAGCCGGGGACTAGGCTCCTACGAGCAGTACTTC,CASSRGLGSYEQYF
TRBD1,TRBV11-2,TRBJ2-5,-,TGTGCCAGCAGCCCAACGACAGGGGGTGAGGAGACCCAGTACTTC,CASSPTTGGEETQYF
TRBD2,TRBV6-6,TRBJ2-7,-,TGTGCCAGCAGCCCCGGGACTAGAGTAGGCGAGCAGTACTTC,CASSPGTRVGEQYF
-,TRBV5-6,TRBJ1-2,-,TGTGCCAGCAGCTGGGGCCGACGGACGAACTATGGCTACACCTTC,CASSWGRRTNYGYTF
-,TRBV24-1,TRBJ2-2,-,TGTGCCACCAGTGATGTGGGACTTCACACCGGGGAGCTGTTTTTT,CATSDVGLHTGELFF
-,TRBV5-6,TRBJ2-7,-,TGTGCCAGCAGCCCGATGGACAGACAAAGCTCCTACGAGCAGTACTTC,CASSPMDRQSSYEQYF
-,TRBV10-3,TRBJ2-1,-,TGTGCCATCAGTGCGTCCCTCCACAACTACAATGAGCAGTTCTTC,CAISASLHNYNEQFF
-,TRBV5-1,TRBJ2-5,-,TGCGCCAGCAGCTTTTCTAGCGCTCAAGAGACCCAGTACTTC,CASSFSSAQETQYF
TRBD2,TRBV7-2,TRBJ2-1,-,TGTGCCAGCAGCTTATGGAGGGGAAGAGCGGGAGGGCAGTTCTTC,CASSLWRGRAGGQFF
-,TRBV11-2,TRBJ1-2,-,TGTGCCAGCAGCTGGGGGGTGGGCTACACCTTC,CASSWGVGYTF
-,TRBV9,TRBJ2-1,-,TGTGCCAGCAGCCTCGACCTTAGCGGAAGCTCCTACAATGAGCAGTTCTTC,CASSLDLSGSSYNEQFF
TRBD2,TRBV6-5,TRBJ2-7,-,TGTGCCAGCAGTTACGCCCGGGAGGGCCGCGAGCAGTACTTC,CASSYAREGREQYF
-,TRBV3-1/TRBV3-2,TRBJ2-7,-,TGTGCCAGCAGCCAAGATCAGGGTGGCGAGCAGTACTTC,CASSQDQGGEQYF
TRBD2,TRBV20-1,TRBJ2-5,-,TGCAGTGCTAGTAGGACGGGAGGCTGGGAGACCCAGTACTTC,CSASRTGGWETQYF
TRBD1,TRBV18,TRBJ1-2,-,TGTGCCAGTTTCCCGGGACAGATTGGGGGCTACACCTTC,CASFPGQIGGYTF
-,TRBV24-1,TRBJ1-2,-,TGTGCCACCAGTGATTCTTGGCAGTCCTATGGCTACACCTTC,CATSDSWQSYGYTF
-,TRBV5-6,TRBJ1-2,-,TGTGCCAGCAGTCAGGTTCGGCGGGATGGCTACACCTTC,CASSQVRRDGYTF
TRBD2,TRBV4-2,TRBJ2-7,-,TGTGCCAGCAGCCCCCAGCCTAGCGGGGACTACGAGCAGTACTTC,CASSPQPSGDYEQYF
TRBD2,TRBV7-2,TRBJ2-2,-,TGTGCCAGCAGCAGTATTGAGCGGGAGGGCCGTATGGACGGGGAGCTGTTTTTT,CASSSIEREGRMDGELFF
TRBD2,TRBV6-4,TRBJ2-1,-,TGTGCCAGCAGTGACCTAGCGGGACGTGGTAGAAATGAGCAGTTCTTC,CASSDLAGRGRNEQFF
-,TRBV9,TRBJ2-3,-,TGTGCCAGCAGCGTCCCCCTGAGCGCAGATACGCAGTATTTT,CASSVPLSADTQYF
-,TRBV30,TRBJ1-5,-,TGTGCCTGGAGGGAGACAGGCGCCGGGCCCCAGCATTTT,CAWRETGAGPQHF
-,TRBV11-3,TRBJ2-2,-,TGTGCCAGCAAATTAAGGGCTACCGGGGAGCTGTTTTTT,CASKLRATGELFF
-,TRBV27,TRBJ2-5,-,TGTGCCAGCAGGCGACCAGGGGATGGAGAGACCCAGTACTTC,CASRRPGDGETQYF
-,TRBV9,TRBJ2-3,-,TGTGCCAGCATCCCGGGGACTTTCCCCCACACACATACGCAGTATTTT,CASIPGTFPHTHTQYF
-,TRBV3-1/TRBV3-2,TRBJ1-1,-,TGTGCCAGCAGCCAAGCCCAAATCGGACAGCATGAAGCTTTCTTT,CASSQAQIGQHEAFF
-,TRBV7-8,TRBJ1-5,-,TGTGCCAGCAGGAACGGCCGGGATCTCAATCAGCCCCAGCATTTT,CASRNGRDLNQPQHF
TRBD1,TRBV11-3,TRBJ2-5,-,TGTGCCAGCAGCCGGGGACAGAAAGAGACCCAGTACTTC,CASSRGQKETQYF
-,TRBV24-1,TRBJ2-1,-,TGTGCCACCTCGACTCCCCAGGGGGGGTACAATGAGCAGTTCTTC,CATSTPQGGYNEQFF
-,TRBV15,TRBJ1-5,-,TGTGCCACCAGCAATCCCGGCTATAATCAGCCCCAGCATTTT,CATSNPGYNQPQHF
-,TRBV19,TRBJ1-5,few,TGTGCCAGTCAACATGACACCTATCAGCCCCAGCATTTT,CASQHDTYQPQHF
-,TRBV28,TRBJ2-1,-,TGTGCCAGCAGTTTCCTGGCAGGGGCCAATGAGCAGTTCTTC,CASSFLAGANEQFF
-,TRBV19,TRBJ2-3,-,TGTGCCAGTAGTGAGGGTCTACATAGGGCAGATACGCAGTATTTT,CASSEGLHRADTQYF
TRBD2,TRBV4-3,TRBJ2-7,once,TGCGCCAGCAGCCCCCCCCGGCAGACTAGCGGGAGAACCTACGAGCAGTACTTC,CASSPPRQTSGRTYEQYF
TRBD2,TRBV7-3,TRBJ2-5,-,TGTGCCAGCAGCACGGTGGGGGGGTCGATTCAAGAGACCCAGTACTTC,CASSTVGGSIQETQYF